This TCR beta chain was retrieved from a study of OX40 agonist ivuxolimab in advanced cancers. Study context: Given to patients was ivuxolimab, an agonistic anti-OX40 (CD134) antibody. Regarding the study as a whole: The 0.1-3.0 mg/kg partial responders had among the lowest clonal expansion. CD8+ T cells (on average) carried more expanded clones than CD4+ T cells. Clonal expansion from baseline to week 6 occurred in both CD4+ and CD8+ T cells.

Only in-frame clones appear in the TCRdb table, and some are missing; sequencing was by immunoSEQ multiplex PCR. Seen here are around 110,000 clones, just under 95% observed once, and the top ten hold over 0.15%. CDR1 and CDR2 (germline): LNHDA, SQIVND (reference sequence). The V and J ends lost 3 bases and 10 bases respectively, with 18 bases between them. The CDR3 has 15 residues. Regarding this clone: Its antigen is undetermined.

The clonotype comes from an adult with an advanced solid tumor such as melanoma, head and neck, liver or kidney cancer. The specimen comprised CD4+ or CD8+ T cells sorted from blood, sampled in a trial of the OX40 agonist ivuxolimab. V gene TRBV19 combines with J gene TRBJ1-4; possibly TRBD1 for D (6 bases). The CDR3 bases are TGTGCCAGTAGTATTTCAGGGGCTGCCGGCGCAAAACTGTTTTTT. Translating gives CASSISGAAGAKLFF.